This T cell receptor (beta chain) was obtained from a study of blood T cell repertoires in COVID-19. CDR1 SGHKS and CDR2 YYEKEE come from the germline V gene (reference sequence). The CDR3 length is 15 residues. The V and J ends lost 4 bases and 4 bases respectively, with 17 bases between them. Original handling: Amplified reference gene primers provided the basis for estimating nucleated cell counts. Measured with immunoSEQ multiplex PCR; TCRdb has only the in-frame clones, and not every one. The DNA was the basis for D and trimming; V, J and clone size are from that table. Found here are roughly 250,000 clones, roughly 87% of them singletons; the top ten hold more than 6%.

The chain carries TRBV5-5 and TRBJ1-2, with unresolved D. Sequencing used peripheral blood. This clonotype originated in a man in his sixties who had recovered from COVID-19. In DNA, the CDR3 is TGTGCCAGCAGCCCCCCGCGGGGTACCACCTATGGCTACACCTTC. This translates into CASSPPRGTTYGYTF.